The text below deals with one T cell receptor (beta chain). The protocol was immunoSEQ multiplex PCR, while the TCRdb copy is restricted to in-frame clones and leaves out a portion. The data contain hundreds of thousands of clones, 80% to 90% of them singletons. The sample comes from a study of blood T cell repertoires in COVID-19. About the research overall: The analysed material was cDNA or gDNA that came from T cells, B-cell-depleted T cells, or PBMCs.

Germline V gives CDR1 SGHTA, CDR2 FQGNSA. Trimming pared 2 bases from V and 2 bases from J, leaving 12 bases between. This CDR3 comprises 15 residues. The receptor was isolated from a woman over 75 with active or convalescent COVID-19. Sequencing was performed on peripheral blood. The rearrangement uses TRBV7-2 and TRBJ1-2; D remains ambiguous. The CDR3 loop reads CASSLSRAGNYGYTF. The DNA for the CDR3 is TGTGCCAGCAGCTTATCGAGGGCGGGGAACTATGGCTACACCTTC. The whole variable domain, filled in from reference TRBV7-2 and TRBJ1-2, reads GAGVSQSPSNKVTEKGKDVELRCDPISGHTALYWYRQSLGQGLEFLIYFQGNSAPDKSGLPSDRFSAERTGGSVSTLTIQRTQQEDSAVYLCASSLSRAGNYGYTFGSGTRLTVV.